This T cell receptor (beta chain) comes out of a study of identical twins (dated by TCRdb to about 2016). General notes on the study: To test whether fetal clonotypes persist, the study used deep sequencing on TCR alpha and beta repertoires from monozygotic twins, unrelated adults of various ages, and cord blood. To rule out contamination, replicate twin experiments were performed at different times with different library preparation protocols. The full study reports these points: Invariant T cells such as MAIT and iNKT could partly confound zero-insertion analyses, although diverse VJ usage argued against such confounding for most clonotypes. Fewer insertions were carried by abundant cord blood beta clonotypes, a similar but weaker trend appeared in young adult naive repertoires, and no such trend appeared in memory repertoires. Because the same donors could not be followed over many years, the conclusions depended on cross-sectional statistical analysis. Compared with coincidental sharing between unrelated individuals, out-of-frame TCR alpha sequences shared between twins had an excess of sequences with low generation probability. Out-of-frame TCR alpha sharing in monozygotic twins was systematically underestimated by recombination models, whereas sharing between unrelated individuals was in agreement with the recombination models. The excess sharing between twins in beta out-of-frame sequences was weaker because fewer shared sequences reduced the signal-to-noise ratio.

Library generation was performed with 5' RACE. The instrument given in TCRdb is Illumina HiSeq 2000. Template switching added a universal primer binding site, and the final cDNA carried a unique molecular identifier that allowed TCR cDNA molecules to be counted accurately. Specific primers in the conserved constant-segment region were used to synthesize first-strand cDNA for TCR alpha and beta chains. Each cDNA library was double barcoded, with a SMART-Mk sample barcode plus Illumina barcodes, to control for contamination. TruSeq adapter sequences along with Illumina sample barcodes were introduced in two successive PCR steps. Sequencing of the TCR alpha and beta cDNA libraries was done on the Illumina HiSeq platform using custom primers. On the study's bioinformatics: MiGEC was used to process raw reads and extract unique molecular identifiers, and MiXCR was used to find CDR3 positions. Recombination models were inferred per individual with the repgenHMM and IGoR tools using an EM algorithm. Shared clonotypes were analyzed with the tcR package in R, and sharing was normalized by the product of cloneset sizes. To study raw recombination without the effects of thymic and clonal selection, out-of-frame nonproductive sequences were analyzed. TCRdb reanalyzed the raw reads on its own, using fastp at Q25 for trimming and MiXCR for clone calling, and kept in-frame beta chains. Each CDR3 protein gets just one entry, which takes the most common genes and DNA from the rows behind it. In this record, the V and J calls reflect TCRdb's handling and not the investigators' own analysis. In all, the sample holds hundreds of thousands of distinct CDR3 sequences, and 7.5% of those were seen once. In total, the top ten clones hold around 1.8% of the sample.

This clonotype was counted a few times. The antigen it recognizes is unknown. At one of its ends the junction is not consistent with the germline gene, which may arise from a read error. From the germline V gene (reference sequence), CDR1 is SSHAT and CDR2 is FNYEAQ. Counted from cysteine to phenylalanine, this CDR3 has 15 amino acids. CDR3 DNA only is kept here, 45 bases in frame from base 1. All donors were healthy Caucasians. Three pairs of female monozygotic twins, all aged roughly 18 to 29 years, were included in the twin cohort. Miltenyi CD45RO+ enrichment and human naive T-cell isolation kits were used to isolate memory (CD45RO+) and naive T cells from PBMC. The same specimen was also included in a second study, on yellow fever vaccine responses in identical twins. As the second study states: According to the authors, the vaccine-induced T cell response in identical twins seemed to be partly convergent and partly specific to each individual. The study precisely tracked vaccine-responding T cell clones in identical twins.

This receptor was taken from a woman aged 18-29 years in good health. Here the chain combines TRBV7-7 and TRBJ2-7, with 8 bases aligning to TRBD1. Input material: memory (CD45RO+) T cells sorted from blood. The sample's cell subset or site, from its label and the paper: CD45RO+ enriched T cells. The CDR3 amino acid sequence is: CASSFPGQAVGEQYF. The DNA sequence is as follows: TGTGCTAGCAGCTTTCCGGGACAGGCAGTTGGGGAGCAGTACTTC.